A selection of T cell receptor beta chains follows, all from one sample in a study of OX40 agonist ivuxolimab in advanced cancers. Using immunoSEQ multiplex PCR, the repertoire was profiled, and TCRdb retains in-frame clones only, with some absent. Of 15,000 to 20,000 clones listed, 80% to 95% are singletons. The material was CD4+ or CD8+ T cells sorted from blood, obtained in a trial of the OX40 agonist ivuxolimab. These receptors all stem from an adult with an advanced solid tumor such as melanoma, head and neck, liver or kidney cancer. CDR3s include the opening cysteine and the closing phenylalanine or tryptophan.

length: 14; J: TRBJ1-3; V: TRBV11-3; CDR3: CASEGDSPGNTIYF
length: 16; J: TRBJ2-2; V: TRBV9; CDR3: CASSVHVRTNTGELFF
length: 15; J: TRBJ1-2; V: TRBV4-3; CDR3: CASSQGRGSNYGYTF
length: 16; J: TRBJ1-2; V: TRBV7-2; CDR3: CASSLAATGPGYGYTF
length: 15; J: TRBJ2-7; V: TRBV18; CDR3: CASSPLTGTDYEQYF
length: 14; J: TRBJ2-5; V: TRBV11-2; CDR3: CASSTLAGQETQYF
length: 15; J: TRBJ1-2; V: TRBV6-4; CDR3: CASSDSYRIEYGYTF
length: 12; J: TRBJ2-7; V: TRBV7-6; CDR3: CASSSGSGEQYF
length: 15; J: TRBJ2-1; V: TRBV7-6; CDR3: CASSPTSGRYNEQFF
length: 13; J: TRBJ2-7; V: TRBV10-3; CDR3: CAIRLADSYEQYF
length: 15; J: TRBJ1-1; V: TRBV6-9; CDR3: CASSYSITGAAEAFF
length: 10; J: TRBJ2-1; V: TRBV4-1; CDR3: CASSQGEQFF
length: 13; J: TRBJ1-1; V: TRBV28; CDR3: CASSFRGNTEAFF
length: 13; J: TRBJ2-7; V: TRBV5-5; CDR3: CASSLADLEEQYF
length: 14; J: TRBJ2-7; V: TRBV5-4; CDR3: CASSLRGSGHEQYF
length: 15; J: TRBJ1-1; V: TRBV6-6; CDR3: CASSYSGTGGGPAFF
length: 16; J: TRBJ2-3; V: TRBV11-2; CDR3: CASSISWSSSGDTQYF
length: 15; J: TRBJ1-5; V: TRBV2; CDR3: CASSENRVGNQPQHF
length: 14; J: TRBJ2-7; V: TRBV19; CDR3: CASSTSGSNYEQYF
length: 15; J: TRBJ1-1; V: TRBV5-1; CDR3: CASSYTGAGNTEAFF
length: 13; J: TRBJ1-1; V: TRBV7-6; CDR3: CASSPYPDGEAFF
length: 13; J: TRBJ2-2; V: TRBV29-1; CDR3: CSVEGNDSGELFF